This T cell receptor beta chain was found in a study of cytomegalovirus exposure and HLA in healthy donors. Study overall: The 100 million to 120 million unique TCR beta sequences, from approximately 170 million T cells, were found by an earlier analysis.

In the case of this clone: The antigen is unknown.

The PCR employed 60 Vbeta primers together with 13 Jbeta primers. The assay was immunoSEQ multiplex PCR, and TCRdb's table has in-frame clones only and misses some. Its clone listing holds some 150,000 clones. Study conclusions and caveats: A few V segments could not be told apart, such as TRBV6-2 and TRBV6-3, and were left out.

The germline V gene has CDR1 GTSNPN and CDR2 SVGIG (reference sequence). This CDR3 region has 13 residues. Trimming took 1 base from V and 0 from J, leaving 4 bases between them. This receptor was taken from a young woman in good health and CMV-seronegative. Source material: PBMCs. The rearrangement uses TRBV30 and TRBJ1-3; D not certain. The CDR3 coding sequence is TGTGCCTGGAGTGGCGGCTCTGGAAACACCATATATTTT. Translation gives CAWSGGSGNTIYF.